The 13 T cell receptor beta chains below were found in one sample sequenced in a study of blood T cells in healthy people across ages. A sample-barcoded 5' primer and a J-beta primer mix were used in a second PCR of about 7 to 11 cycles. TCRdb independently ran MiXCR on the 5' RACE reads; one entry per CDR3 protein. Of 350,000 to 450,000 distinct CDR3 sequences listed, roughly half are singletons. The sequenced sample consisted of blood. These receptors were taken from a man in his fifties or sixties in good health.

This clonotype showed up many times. The CDR3 spells CASSVGGGQETQYF. The CDR3 bases are TGTGCCAGCAGCGTAGGGGGGGGACAAGAGACCCAGTACTTC. The chain links TRBV9 to TRBJ2-5; TRBD2 matches 7 bases. Germline assignment: CDR1 SGDLS and CDR2 YYNGEE. Trimming took 0 bases from V and 2 from J; bases not matched to a gene: 1. The CDR3 totals 14 residues.

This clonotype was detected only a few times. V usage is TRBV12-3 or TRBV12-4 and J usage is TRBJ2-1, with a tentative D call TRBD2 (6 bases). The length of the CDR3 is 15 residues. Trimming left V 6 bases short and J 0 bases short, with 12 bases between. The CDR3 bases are TGTGCCAGCAGGTCTAGCGCGAGCTCCTACAATGAGCAGTTCTTC. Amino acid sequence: CASRSSASSYNEQFF.

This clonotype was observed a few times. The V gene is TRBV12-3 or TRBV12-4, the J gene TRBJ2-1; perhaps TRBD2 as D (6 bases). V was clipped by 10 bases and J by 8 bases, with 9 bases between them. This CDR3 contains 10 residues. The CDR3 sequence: CATSEDEQFF. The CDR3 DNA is TGTGCCACTAGCGAGGATGAGCAGTTCTTC.

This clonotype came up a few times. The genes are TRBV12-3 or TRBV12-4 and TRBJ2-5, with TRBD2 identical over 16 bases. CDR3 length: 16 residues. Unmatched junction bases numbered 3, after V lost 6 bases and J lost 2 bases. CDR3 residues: CASRRGLAGGQETQYF. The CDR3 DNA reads TGTGCCAGCAGGAGGGGACTAGCGGGGGGGCAAGAGACCCAGTACTTC.

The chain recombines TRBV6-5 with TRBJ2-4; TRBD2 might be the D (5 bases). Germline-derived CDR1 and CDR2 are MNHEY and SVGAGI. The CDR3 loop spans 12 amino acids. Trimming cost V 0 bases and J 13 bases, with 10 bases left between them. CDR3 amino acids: CASSYSGEDQYF. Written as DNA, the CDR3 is TGTGCCAGCAGTTACTCGGGAGAGGACCAGTACTTC.

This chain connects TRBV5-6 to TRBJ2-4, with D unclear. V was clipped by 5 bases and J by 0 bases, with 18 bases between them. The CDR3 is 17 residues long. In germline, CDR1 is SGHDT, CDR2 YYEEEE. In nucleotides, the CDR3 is TGTGCCAGCAGTCCCGGTGAGACGCGGCTAGCCAAAAACATTCAGTACTTC. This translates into CASSPGETRLAKNIQYF.

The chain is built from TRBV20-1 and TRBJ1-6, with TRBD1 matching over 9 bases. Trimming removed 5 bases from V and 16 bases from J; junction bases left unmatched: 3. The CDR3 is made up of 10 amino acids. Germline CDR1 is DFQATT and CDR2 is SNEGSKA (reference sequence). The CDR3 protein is CSAQQGALHF. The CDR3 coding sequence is TGCAGTGCTCAACAGGGGGCTCTCCACTTT.

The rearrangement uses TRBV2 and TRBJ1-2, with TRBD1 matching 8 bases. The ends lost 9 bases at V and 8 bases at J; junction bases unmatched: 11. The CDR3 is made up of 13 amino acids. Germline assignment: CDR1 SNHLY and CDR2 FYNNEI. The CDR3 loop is CASDRGERGGYTF. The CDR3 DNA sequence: TGTGCCAGTGACAGGGGTGAGAGAGGCGGCTACACCTTC.

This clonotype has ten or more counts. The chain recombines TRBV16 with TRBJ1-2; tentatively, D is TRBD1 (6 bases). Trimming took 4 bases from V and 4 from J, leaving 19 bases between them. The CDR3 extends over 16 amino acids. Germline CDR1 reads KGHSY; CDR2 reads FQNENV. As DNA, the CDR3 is TGTGCCAGCAGCCGACCAGAAAAAGGACAGTTCTATGGCTACACCTTC. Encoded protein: CASSRPEKGQFYGYTF.

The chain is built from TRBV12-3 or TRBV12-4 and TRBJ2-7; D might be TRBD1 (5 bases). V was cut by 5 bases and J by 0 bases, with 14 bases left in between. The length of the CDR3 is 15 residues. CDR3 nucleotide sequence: TGTGCCAGCAGTAAAGGGGTCGCGAACTCCTACGAGCAGTACTTC. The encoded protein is CASSKGVANSYEQYF.

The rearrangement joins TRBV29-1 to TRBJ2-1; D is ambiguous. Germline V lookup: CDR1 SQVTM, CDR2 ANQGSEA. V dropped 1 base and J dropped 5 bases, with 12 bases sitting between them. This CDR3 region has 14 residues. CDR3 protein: CSVEGGGLDNEQFF. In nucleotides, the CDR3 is TGCAGCGTTGAAGGTGGCGGTCTCGACAATGAGCAGTTCTTC.

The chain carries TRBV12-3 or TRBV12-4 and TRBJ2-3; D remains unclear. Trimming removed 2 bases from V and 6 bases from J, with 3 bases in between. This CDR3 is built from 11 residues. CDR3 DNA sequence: TGTGCCAGCAGTTTAATGGATACGCAGTATTTT. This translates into CASSLMDTQYF.

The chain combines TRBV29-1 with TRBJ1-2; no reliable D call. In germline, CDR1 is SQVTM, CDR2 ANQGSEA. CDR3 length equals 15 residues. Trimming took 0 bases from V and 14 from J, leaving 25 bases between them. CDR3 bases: TGCAGCGTTGAAGACCCTAACTCCCAGAACTATGGCCATACCTTC. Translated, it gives CSVEDPNSQNYGHTF.